This entry lists 2 T cell receptor beta chains sequenced from one sample in a study of chemoradiotherapy in HPV16-positive cancers. Libraries were prepared by immunoSEQ multiplex PCR; TCRdb keeps only in-frame clonotypes and omits some of them. The sample yields about 17,000 clones, roughly nine tenths seen once. Sequencing was performed on blood, taken from a patient who underwent chemoradiotherapy. The receptor source for this set is a human donor with HPV-associated anogenital cancer.

By share, this clone ranks as large (0.1 to 1%). This sequence joins TRBV19 and TRBJ1-3; 8 positions agree with TRBD1. V gave up 6 bases and J gave up 0 bases; unmatched junction bases: 4. From germline, CDR1 is LNHDA and CDR2 SQIVND (reference sequence). This CDR3 is 15 amino acids long. The CDR3 DNA sequence: TGTGCCAGTAGGACTACAGGGGGCTCTGGAAACACCATATATTTT. It specifies CASRTTGGSGNTIYF.

The chain joins TRBV5-4 to TRBJ2-1; 12 bases align to TRBD2. V gave up 3 bases and J gave up 8 bases; unmatched junction bases: 6. Looked up from germline, CDR1 is SGHNT and CDR2 is YYREEE (reference sequence). This CDR3 has 15 residues. CDR3: CASSSSSGGVYEQFF. The CDR3, as DNA: TGTGCCAGCAGCTCTTCTAGCGGGGGGGTCTATGAGCAGTTCTTC.